This T cell receptor (beta chain) originates from a study of blood T cell repertoires in COVID-19. Some clones are missing from TCRdb's copy, which holds only in-frame ones; the method was immunoSEQ multiplex PCR. This table has roughly 180,000 clones, roughly four fifths appearing once. Germline values: CDR1 GTSNPN, CDR2 SVGIG (reference sequence). This CDR3 comprises 13 residues. V shed 4 bases and J shed 3 bases, with 12 bases lying between them. V usage is TRBV30 and J usage is TRBJ1-1, with D maybe TRBD1 (6 bases). The TCR originated in a man in his forties who had recovered from COVID-19. Sequencing was done on a sample of PBMCs or T cells enriched from blood (not recorded which). CDR3 bases: TGTGCCTGGAAATGGGGGGGCGACACTGAAGCTTTCTTT. Translation gives CAWKWGGDTEAFF.